Below, one T cell receptor (beta chain) is given with its context. This record comes from a study of T cell repertoires in ileal Crohn's disease. TCRdb's table, derived via immunoSEQ multiplex PCR, lists solely in-frame clones and lacks some. Here the sample spans approximately 12,000 clones, around 81% being singletons. The CDR3 is made up of 15 amino acids. Germline loops: CDR1 SGHTS, CDR2 YDEGEE. The germline V and J ends were trimmed by 0 bases and 1 base, with 7 bases remaining between them. The sequencing sample was made of ileal tissue. The TCR sequence derives from an adult with Crohn's disease. The chain joins TRBV5-8 to TRBJ2-2; D is undetermined. CDR3 protein: CASSLGQWNTGELFF. The CDR3 DNA reads TGTGCCAGCAGCTTGGGGCAATGGAACACCGGGGAGCTGTTTTTT. The whole variable domain, filled in from reference TRBV5-8 and TRBJ2-2, reads EAGVTQSPTHLIKTRGQQATLRCSPISGHTSVYWYQQALGLGLQFLLWYDEGEERNRGNFPPRFSGRQFPNYSSELNVNALELEDSALYLCASSLGQWNTGELFFGEGSRLTVL.